One sample yielded the 18 T cell receptor beta chains listed below, sequenced in a study of blood T cell repertoires in COVID-19. Profiled with immunoSEQ multiplex PCR; TCRdb holds only in-frame clones, not every one. The sample holds approximately 500,000 clones, 80% to 90% seen once. What was sequenced was peripheral blood. The receptor source for this set is a human donor in a cohort sampled during active COVID-19.

This chain links TRBV6-2 or TRBV6-3 with TRBJ2-5; D is possibly TRBD2 (5 bases). The V and J ends lost 2 bases and 5 bases respectively, with 9 bases between them. Per the germline V gene, CDR1 is MNHEY and CDR2 is SVGEGT. The CDR3 contains 13 residues. CDR3 sequence (DNA): TGTGCCAGCAGTTACCGGGAACTGGAGACCCAGTACTTC. It encodes CASSYRELETQYF.

The chain has TRBV5-4 and TRBJ2-5; TRBD1 agrees at 8 bases. Germline V gene sequence: CDR1 SGHNT, CDR2 YYREEE (reference sequence). The CDR3 is made up of 15 amino acids. With 3 bases clipped from V and 5 bases from J, the junction kept 9 bases outside the gene matches. In nucleotides, the CDR3 is TGTGCCAGCAGCTCTGGACAGGGTAGTGCGGAGACCCAGTACTTC. This encodes CASSSGQGSAETQYF.

The chain recombines TRBV5-1 with TRBJ1-4; D gene uncertain. V was cut by 8 bases and J by 0 bases, with 14 bases left in between. The CDR3 contains 15 residues. Germline CDR1 SGHRS, CDR2 YFSETQ. CDR3 nucleotide sequence: TGCGCCAGTAGGCCGGACTATGCAACTAATGAAAAACTGTTTTTT. Translated, it gives CASRPDYATNEKLFF.

The V gene is TRBV14, the J gene TRBJ1-3, with TRBD1 matching 10 bases. With 4 bases clipped from V and 0 bases from J, the junction kept 6 bases outside the gene matches. The CDR3 covers 17 residues. The germline V gene encodes CDR1 SGHDN and CDR2 FVKESK. Here the CDR3 DNA reads TGTGCCAGCAGCCCAGGGGACAGGGGTGGCTCTGGAAACACCATATATTTT. This codes for CASSPGDRGGSGNTIYF.

This chain links TRBV5-1 with TRBJ1-1; no clear D gene. The CDR3 runs to 13 residues. Trimming took off 0 bases at V and 5 bases at J, with 8 bases between the two ends. The germline gives CDR1 SGHRS, CDR2 YFSETQ. The chain's CDR3 is CASSLGLRTEAFF. The CDR3 region has the DNA TGCGCCAGCAGCTTGGGGTTGCGGACTGAAGCTTTCTTT.

This chain joins TRBV5-1 and TRBJ2-2, with TRBD2 identical over 7 bases. Germline CDR1 is SGHRS and CDR2 is YFSETQ. This CDR3 contains 16 residues. V shed 4 bases and J 2 bases; nucleotides not matched to a gene: 8. As DNA, the CDR3 is TGCGCCAGCAGCGATCTGGGAGGGCCAAACACCGGGGAGCTGTTTTTT. Protein sequence: CASSDLGGPNTGELFF.

This chain links TRBV29-1 with TRBJ1-1; TRBD1 matches at 8 bases. CDR1 is SQVTM, CDR2 ANQGSEA, per germline. The CDR3 length is 13 residues. The J segment lost 3 bases and the V segment lost 7 bases, leaving 7 bases of the junction unmatched. The CDR3 sequence is CSAKTGADTEAFF. The CDR3 bases are TGCAGCGCCAAGACAGGGGCGGACACTGAAGCTTTCTTT. The full variable domain, rest sourced from reference TRBV29-1 and TRBJ1-1, is SAVISQKPSRDICQRGTSLTIQCQVDSQVTMMFWYRQQPGQSLTLIATANQGSEATYESGFVIDKFPISRPNLTFSTLTVSNMSPEDSSIYLCSAKTGADTEAFFGQGTRLTVV.

This clone was seen a few times. The rearrangement uses TRBV6-1 and TRBJ2-2; TRBD1 matches 11 bases. V lost 3 bases and J lost 1; bases outside the gene matches: 10. The germline V gene has CDR1 MNHNS and CDR2 SASEGT. This CDR3 region has 19 residues. The DNA for the CDR3 is TGTGCCAGCAGTGAGGACAGGGGGCTAGCGGGACGGAACACCGGGGAGCTGTTTTTT. Its translation: CASSEDRGLAGRNTGELFF.

The chain recombines TRBV11-2 with TRBJ2-7; weak D call: TRBD2 (5 bases). This CDR3 is 15 amino acids long. V was clipped by 5 bases and J by 7 bases, with 21 bases between them. Germline V CDR1 and CDR2: SGHAT, FQNNGV. This CDR3 is CASSPGRLGLGEQYF. CDR3 bases: TGTGCCAGCAGCCCTGGGAGATTGGGTTTAGGGGAGCAGTACTTC.

V usage is TRBV28 and J usage is TRBJ2-7, with 7 bases fitting TRBD1. The J segment lost 2 bases and the V segment lost 7 bases, leaving 5 bases of the junction unmatched. Germline CDR1 reads MDHEN; CDR2 reads SYDVKM. The CDR3 runs to 13 residues. CDR3 DNA: TGTGCCAGCACCGGACAGGCCACCTACGAGCAGTACTTC. As protein: CASTGQATYEQYF.

This chain connects TRBV18 to TRBJ2-3; TRBD2 agrees at 11 bases. Germline V lookup: CDR1 KGHSH, CDR2 LQKENI. CDR3 size: 16 residues. J gave up 0 bases and V 3 bases, and 2 bases lay outside the gene matches. DNA for the CDR3: TGTGCCAGCTCACCTCGGACTAGCGGGAGCACAGATACGCAGTATTTT. It is translated as CASSPRTSGSTDTQYF.

The V call is TRBV5-1, the J call TRBJ2-5; 11 nucleotides line up with TRBD2. Germline CDR1 is SGHRS and CDR2 is YFSETQ. Losses at the gene ends were 3 bases for V and 0 bases for J; bases not matched to a gene: 4. There are 16 residues in the CDR3. CDR3 region: CASSSTSGDYQETQYF. The CDR3 region has the DNA TGCGCCAGCAGCTCGACTAGCGGGGACTACCAAGAGACCCAGTACTTC.

The chain uses TRBV19 and TRBJ2-1; maybe TRBD2 (6 bases). The CDR3 is made up of 13 amino acids. V was clipped by 3 bases and J by 6 bases, with 9 bases between them. Looked up from germline, CDR1 is LNHDA and CDR2 is SQIVND (reference sequence). CDR3 loop: CASSMFSGNEQFF. The CDR3 DNA follows: TGTGCCAGTAGTATGTTTAGCGGCAATGAGCAGTTCTTC.

This chain uses TRBV21-1 with TRBJ1-5. TRBV21-1 is marked as a pseudogene. CDR3 length equals 16 residues. For the CDR3, the DNA is TGTGCCAGCCCCAAGATTCAGAAAAGAGGAAATCAGCCCCAGCATTTT. It specifies CASPKIQKRGNQPQHF.

This clone came up many times. The chain couples TRBV5-1 to TRBJ1-2; 9 positions agree with TRBD1. The CDR3 is 16 amino acids. The V segment lost 4 bases and the J segment 2 bases; nucleotides outside the gene matches: 9. Germline CDR1 SGHRS, CDR2 YFSETQ. The CDR3 region has the DNA TGCGCCAGCAGCCGGGACAGGGTAGGGTCAAACTATGGCTACACCTTC. It encodes CASSRDRVGSNYGYTF.

The chain joins TRBV7-2 to TRBJ2-7; D gene ambiguous. V dropped 2 bases and J dropped 6 bases, with 11 bases sitting between them. CDR3 length: 13 residues. Germline CDR1 is SGHTA and CDR2 is FQGNSA. DNA for the CDR3: TGTGCCAGCAGCTTAATCGCCCGCGGCGAGCAGTACTTC. Its protein product is CASSLIARGEQYF.

This chain links TRBV24-1 with TRBJ1-2, with D possibly being TRBD1 (5 bases). The CDR3 loop spans 14 amino acids. V lost 4 bases and J 4 bases, leaving 12 bases between the germline ends. Looked up from germline, CDR1 is KGHDR and CDR2 is SFDVKD. The CDR3 loop reads CATSDPATVYGYTF. The CDR3 DNA is TGTGCCACCAGTGACCCTGCGACAGTCTATGGCTACACCTTC.

This clone has only a few counts. This CDR3 reads CASSLGPDRITYEQYF. CDR3 in DNA: TGTGCCAGCAGCTTAGGGCCGGACAGAATTACCTACGAGCAGTACTTC. The genes are TRBV7-2 and TRBJ2-7, with D possibly being TRBD1 (6 bases). The CDR3 is made up of 16 amino acids. The germline gives CDR1 SGHTA, CDR2 FQGNSA. Deletions cut 1 base from V and 2 bases from J, with 15 bases between.